Listed here are 26 T cell receptor beta chains from one sample, sequenced in a study of control samples from healthy donors and cancer patients. The table came from immunoSEQ multiplex PCR; TCRdb's copy has only in-frame clones and leaves some out. The data contain some 100,000 clones, around 89% of them singletons. The specimen was blood. The source of these receptors is a man aged 25-45 years in good health.

The J gene is TRBJ1-1, the V gene TRBV7-2; possibly TRBD1 for D (6 bases). V lost 10 bases, J lost 1 base, and 16 bases lay in between. Germline CDR1 SGHTA, CDR2 FQGNSA. The CDR3 extends over 14 amino acids. In nucleotides, the CDR3 is TGTGCCACCGAGTTACAGGGCGGGAACACTGAAGCTTTCTTT. Encoded protein: CATELQGGNTEAFF. Variable domain in full (rest from reference TRBV7-2 and TRBJ1-1): GAGVSQSPSNKVTEKGKDVELRCDPISGHTALYWYRQSLGQGLEFLIYFQGNSAPDKSGLPSDRFSAERTGGSVSTLTIQRTQQEDSAVYLCATELQGGNTEAFFGQGTRLTVV.

This chain uses TRBV5-4 with TRBJ1-3, with D maybe TRBD1 (6 bases). CDR3 length: 15 residues. Per the germline V gene, CDR1 is SGHNT and CDR2 is YYREEE (reference sequence). V was shortened by 2 bases and J by 4 bases, with 13 bases between the two germline ends. CDR3 loop: CASSFSKGDGNTIYF. The CDR3 DNA is TGTGCCAGCAGCTTCTCCAAGGGGGACGGAAACACCATATATTTT.

This clone was observed a single time. This chain connects TRBV7-2 to TRBJ1-1, with 7 bases matching TRBD1. The germline V gene has CDR1 SGHTA and CDR2 FQGNSA. With V trimmed by 3 bases and J by 1 base, 8 bases remained unmatched. The CDR3 is 16 residues long. CDR3 loop: CASSFGPQGRNTEAFF. In nucleotides, the CDR3 is TGTGCCAGCAGCTTCGGGCCACAGGGGCGGAACACTGAAGCTTTCTTT.

J is TRBJ1-1 and V is TRBV11-2; D remains ambiguous. The CDR3 covers 15 residues. V dropped 7 bases and J dropped 2 bases, with 17 bases sitting between them. Germline V gene sequence: CDR1 SGHAT, CDR2 FQNNGV. The chain's CDR3 is CASTENTVVNTEAFF. The CDR3 DNA reads as TGTGCCAGCACGGAGAACACCGTCGTAAACACTGAAGCTTTCTTT.

The chain joins TRBV6-2 or TRBV6-3 to TRBJ1-2, with a possible D match to TRBD1 (5 bases). Trimming removed 6 bases at V and 5 bases at J, with 22 bases between. The germline V gene has CDR1 MNHEY and CDR2 SVGEGT. This CDR3 contains 16 residues. In DNA, the CDR3 is TGTGCCAGCAGCCTCGCTCAGGGACTACTTATATATGGCTACACCTTC. This codes for CASSLAQGLLIYGYTF.

V gene TRBV12-3 or TRBV12-4 combines with J gene TRBJ1-1, with a weak D call TRBD1 (5 bases). The CDR3 runs to 11 residues. V was clipped by 6 bases and J by 7 bases, with 9 bases between them. CDR3 loop: CASSEGIEAFF. The CDR3 DNA reads as TGTGCCAGCAGCGAGGGGATTGAAGCTTTCTTT.

The rearrangement links TRBV4-2 to TRBJ1-5; D ambiguous. The CDR3 covers 16 residues. In germline, CDR1 is LGHNA, CDR2 YNFKEQ. V was pared by 2 bases and J by 7 bases, with 18 bases between. Here the CDR3 DNA reads TGTGCCAGCAGCCAATTATTGACGGGAGCGGGACAGCCCCAGCATTTT. It is translated as CASSQLLTGAGQPQHF.

The V and J genes are TRBV19 and TRBJ2-3; 9 nucleotides line up with TRBD1. The CDR3 runs 14 residues. The germline CDR1 and CDR2 sequences are LNHDA and SQIVND (reference sequence). DNA for the CDR3: TGTGCGGCCGCTAATACAGGGGGCGCGAATACGCAGTATTTT. Its protein product is CAAANTGGANTQYF.

This clone has a single count. The CDR3 loop is CASSQLGPGSPLHF. CDR3 sequence (DNA): TGTGCCAGCAGTCAGTTGGGCCCGGGTTCACCCCTCCACTTT. The chain carries TRBV6-6 and TRBJ1-6; D is unclear. CDR1 is MNHNY, CDR2 SVGAGI, per germline (reference sequence). This CDR3 is built from 14 residues. V lost 5 bases, J lost 9 bases, and 14 bases lay in between.

The chain uses TRBV6-5 and TRBJ1-4; D is ambiguous. This CDR3 is 12 amino acids long. Germline CDR1 is MNHEY and CDR2 is SVGAGI. The V gene lost 7 bases and the J gene lost 8 bases, with 11 bases spanning the gap. The CDR3 bases are TGTGCCAGCATGGCACGCTACGAAAAACTGTTTTTT. It is translated as CASMARYEKLFF.

The chain recombines TRBV27 with TRBJ2-3, with a tentative D call TRBD2 (6 bases). V gave up 3 bases and J gave up 6 bases, with 13 bases separating them. This CDR3 comprises 14 residues. Germline-derived CDR1 and CDR2 are MNHEY and SMNVEV (reference sequence). CDR3: CASSLVGSADTQYF. The DNA of the CDR3 is TGTGCCAGCAGTTTGGTCGGGAGTGCTGATACGCAGTATTTT.

This chain uses TRBV7-9 with TRBJ2-5; D is perhaps TRBD2 (5 bases). The CDR3 spans 15 residues. V was cut by 2 bases and J by 1 base, with 11 bases left in between. Germline CDR1 and CDR2: SEHNR and FQNEAQ (reference sequence). The CDR3 DNA reads TGTGCCAGCAGCTTATCGTGGCTAGCCCAAGAGACCCAGTACTTC. Translated: CASSLSWLAQETQYF.

The V and J genes are TRBV4-2 and TRBJ2-1; a weak D match, TRBD2 (6 bases). V was trimmed by 4 bases and J by 9 bases, leaving 19 bases between them. This CDR3 has 15 amino acids. CDR1 and CDR2 from the germline V gene are LGHNA and YNFKEQ. In nucleotides, the CDR3 is TGTGCCAGCAGCCTGGGGGACTCCCTGTACGGTGAGCAGTTCTTC. Translated: CASSLGDSLYGEQFF.

The chain uses TRBV6-2 or TRBV6-3 and TRBJ1-2; D gene ambiguous. V lost 5 bases, J lost 4 bases, and 20 bases lay in between. This CDR3 comprises 16 residues. Germline assignment: CDR1 MNHEY and CDR2 SVGEGT. CDR3 in DNA: TGTGCCAGCAGTGGAGCGGCAGGAGCGCGTTTCTATGGCTACACCTTC. It encodes CASSGAAGARFYGYTF.

This CDR3 reads CASSEPGQTYNQPQHF. CDR3 in DNA: TGTGCCAGCAGTGAACCGGGACAAACCTACAATCAGCCCCAGCATTTT. This sequence joins TRBV2 and TRBJ1-5, with D possibly being TRBD1 (6 bases). Trimming removed 2 bases at V and 3 bases at J, with 14 bases between. In germline, CDR1 is SNHLY, CDR2 FYNNEI. There are 16 residues in the CDR3.

The V gene is TRBV9, the J gene TRBJ2-5; 10 nucleotides match TRBD2. J lost 1 base, V lost 4 bases, and 7 bases had no gene match. This CDR3 comprises 16 residues. Looked up from germline, CDR1 is SGDLS and CDR2 is YYNGEE. CDR3 loop: CASSLGLAAIQETQYF. In nucleotides, the CDR3 is TGTGCCAGCAGCCTCGGACTAGCGGCCATCCAAGAGACCCAGTACTTC. The full variable domain, its missing parts supplied by reference TRBV9 and TRBJ2-5, is DSGVTQTPKHLITATGQRVTLRCSPRSGDLSVYWYQQSLDQGLQFLIQYYNGEERAKGNILERFSAQQFPDLHSELNLSSLELGDSALYFCASSLGLAAIQETQYFGPGTRLLVL.

The rearrangement links TRBV18 to TRBJ2-4; TRBD2 matches at 9 bases. The V gene end was trimmed by 6 bases and the J gene end by 9 bases; junction bases not matched to a gene: 24. This CDR3 has 19 residues. Germline CDR1 reads KGHSH; CDR2 reads LQKENI. The CDR3 sequence is CASSQGGLAGRSLGGIQYF. The CDR3 DNA is TGTGCCAGCTCCCAGGGTGGTCTAGCGGGACGGTCCCTGGGAGGCATTCAGTACTTC.

The rearrangement joins TRBV6-2 or TRBV6-3 to TRBJ1-2, with a tentative D call TRBD1 (5 bases). The CDR3 runs 20 residues. Trimming took off 4 bases at V and 3 bases at J, with 30 bases between the two ends. The germline gives CDR1 MNHEY, CDR2 SVGEGT. CDR3 bases: TGTGCCAGCAGTTTCGGCACGGTCAGGGAATCGGCGCGCGTGGACTATGGCTACACCTTC. Translation gives CASSFGTVRESARVDYGYTF.

Written as DNA, the CDR3 is TGTGCCAGCAGCCCTGGACTAGCGGCAGGCTCTGGGGCCAACGTCCTGACTTTC. It translates to CASSPGLAAGSGANVLTF. The rearrangement uses TRBV7-2 and TRBJ2-6; 10 bases fit TRBD2. J was trimmed by 0 bases and V by 5 bases; bases with no gene match: 7. This CDR3 comprises 18 residues. The germline V gene has CDR1 SGHTA and CDR2 FQGNSA.

About this clone: Other DNA variants within this sample encode the same CDR3. The chain has TRBV5-6 and TRBJ2-6, with D maybe TRBD2 (6 bases). CDR3 size: 15 residues. V lost 2 bases, J lost 4 bases, and 10 bases lay in between. Germline CDR1 SGHDT, CDR2 YYEEEE. CDR3 sequence (DNA): TGTGCCAGCAGCTTCGGGGGTCCGGGGGCCAACGTCCTGACTTTC. The encoded protein is CASSFGGPGANVLTF.

The chain recombines TRBV5-1 with TRBJ2-1; no definite D call. The CDR3 runs 13 residues. Per the germline V gene, CDR1 is SGHRS and CDR2 is YFSETQ. The V end was cut by 0 bases, the J end by 6 bases, with 7 bases between. The CDR3 sequence: CASSLGLSNEQFF. The CDR3 nucleotides are TGCGCCAGCAGCTTGGGACTCTCCAATGAGCAGTTCTTC.

This rearrangement joins TRBV4-3 to TRBJ1-2; 8 nucleotides line up with TRBD1. The CDR3 length is 14 residues. Germline V gene lookup returns CDR1 LGHNA and CDR2 YSLEER. With 3 bases clipped from V and 6 bases from J, the junction kept 6 bases outside the gene matches. The CDR3 DNA reads as TGCGCCAGCAGCCAGGACAGGGTGGGGGATGGCTACACCTTC. Its translation: CASSQDRVGDGYTF.

CDR3 DNA: TGTGCCAGCATCCCAACCCCTTTTCGGGACAGGGAAGGAGAAAAACTGTTTTTT. As protein: CASIPTPFRDREGEKLFF. V gene TRBV14 combines with J gene TRBJ1-4, with 9 bases lining up with TRBD1. J gave up 8 bases and V 7 bases, and 20 bases lay outside the gene matches. CDR1 and CDR2 from the germline V gene are SGHDN and FVKESK. The CDR3 runs to 18 residues. Together with reference TRBV14 and TRBJ1-4, the CDR3 gives the full variable domain: EAGVTQFPSHSVIEKGQTVTLRCDPISGHDNLYWYRRVMGKEIKFLLHFVKESKQDESGMPNNRFLAERTGGTYSTLKVQPAELEDSGVYFCASIPTPFRDREGEKLFFGSGTQLSVL.

V gene TRBV5-5 combines with J gene TRBJ2-3; tentative D call: TRBD2 (6 bases). The CDR3 is made up of 13 amino acids. V dropped 3 bases and J dropped 12 bases, with 17 bases sitting between them. In germline, CDR1 is SGHKS, CDR2 YYEKEE (reference sequence). CDR3 sequence: CASSSGSSANQYF. Written as DNA, the CDR3 is TGTGCCAGCAGCTCCGGTTCTAGCGCAAATCAGTATTTT. The full variable domain, completed using reference TRBV5-5 and TRBJ2-3, is DAGVTQSPTHLIKTRGQQVTLRCSPISGHKSVSWYQQVLGQGPQFIFQYYEKEERGRGNFPDRFSARQFPNYSSELNVNALLLGDSALYLCASSSGSSANQYFGPGTRLTVL.

The rearrangement uses TRBV4-1 and TRBJ2-4; 11 bases match TRBD2. The CDR3 totals 20 residues. The J segment lost 1 base and the V segment lost 1 base, leaving 12 bases of the junction unmatched. Germline V lookup: CDR1 MGHRA, CDR2 YSYEKL. This chain's CDR3 is CASSQGLGTSGKGAKNIQYF. CDR3 DNA: TGCGCCAGCAGCCAAGGATTGGGGACTAGCGGTAAGGGCGCCAAAAACATTCAGTACTTC.

The chain combines TRBV2 with TRBJ2-3; the D call may be TRBD1 or TRBD2 (6 bases each). Germline V lookup: CDR1 SNHLY, CDR2 FYNNEI. The CDR3 spans 17 residues. Trimming removed 6 bases from V and 4 bases from J, with 23 bases in between. The CDR3 nucleotides read TGTGCCAGCAGATGGGGGGCAAACGGGGGTGGTTCAGATACGCAGTATTTT. This translates into CASRWGANGGGSDTQYF. The complete variable domain, with remaining parts taken from reference TRBV2 and TRBJ2-3, reads EPEVTQTPSHQVTQMGQEVILRCVPISNHLYFYWYRQILGQKVEFLVSFYNNEISEKSEIFDDQFSVERPDGSNFTLKIRSTKLEDSAMYFCASRWGANGGGSDTQYFGPGTRLTVL.